A single sample gave rise to the 4 T cell receptor beta chains below, sequenced in a study of blood T cell repertoires in COVID-19. TCRdb keeps only in-frame clones here, not all; method: immunoSEQ multiplex PCR. The data hold roughly 250,000 clones, with approximately 86% observed a single time. The sample was peripheral blood. The source of these receptors is a man in his forties who had recovered from COVID-19.

The chain joins TRBV29-1 to TRBJ1-1; 10 bases fit TRBD1. Per the germline V gene, CDR1 is SQVTM and CDR2 is ANQGSEA. The V and J ends lost 1 base and 4 bases, in that order; junction bases with no gene match: 0. The CDR3 is made up of 13 amino acids. For the CDR3, the DNA is TGCAGCGTTGAAGGGACAGGGGGCACTGAAGCTTTCTTT. Protein: CSVEGTGGTEAFF.

This clone has more than one count but fewer than ten. The chain is built from TRBV9 and TRBJ1-3; D not certain. CDR1 SGDLS and CDR2 YYNGEE come from the germline V gene. This CDR3 is built from 13 residues. The V end was cut by 2 bases, the J end by 8 bases, with 11 bases between. The chain's CDR3 is CASSVRVRDTIYF. The CDR3 coding sequence is TGTGCCAGCAGCGTGAGGGTTCGGGACACCATATATTTT.

As DNA, the CDR3 is TGTGCCAGCAACCCGGGACTAGCGGCCACCAGCTCCTACAATGAGCAGTTCTTC. Its protein product is CASNPGLAATSSYNEQFF. The chain uses TRBV27 and TRBJ2-1; 11 nucleotides line up with TRBD2. In germline, CDR1 is MNHEY, CDR2 SMNVEV (reference sequence). The V segment lost 7 bases and the J segment 0 bases; nucleotides outside the gene matches: 11. The CDR3 runs to 18 residues.

The chain joins TRBV7-9 to TRBJ2-5, with TRBD1 matching over 7 bases. Germline CDR1 reads SEHNR; CDR2 reads FQNEAQ (reference sequence). Germline trimming cut 1 base from V and 1 base from J; bases unmatched to any gene: 0. This CDR3 has 14 amino acids. This CDR3 reads CASSLEGAQETQYF. CDR3 nucleotide sequence: TGTGCCAGCAGCTTAGAGGGGGCCCAAGAGACCCAGTACTTC. Using reference TRBV7-9 and TRBJ2-5 for the parts outside the CDR3, the full variable domain is DTGVSQNPRHKITKRGQNVTFRCDPISEHNRLYWYRQTLGQGPEFLTYFQNEAQLEKSRLLSDRFSAERPKGSFSTLEIQRTEQGDSAMYLCASSLEGAQETQYFGPGTRLLVL.